This T cell receptor (beta chain) stems from a study of T cells after posttransplantation cyclophosphamide. Treatment was busulfan-fludarabine conditioning, a marrow graft, and cyclophosphamide on days +3 and +4. This CDR3 spans 15 amino acids. V was pared by 0 bases and J by 6 bases, with 12 bases between. CDR1 is SGHRS and CDR2 is YFSETQ in the germline V gene. Study-wide results and caveats: TRB overlap between skin or GI tissue T cells and blood was limited. Later blood repertoires were often dominated by clones from the donor CD8+ memory compartment.

About this clone itself: The antigen is undetermined.

TCRdb keeps only in-frame clones here, not all; method: immunoSEQ multiplex PCR. The sample gives 8,000 to 9,500 clones, roughly 90% of which show up once; approximately 1.1% is in the top ten. The chain uses TRBV5-1 and TRBJ2-2; D may be TRBD2 (6 bases). The receptor's source is a female patient aged 45-65 years who received an allogeneic stem cell transplant from a related donor, was CMV-positive, and had no GVHD. The graft donor may be the source of some T cells. The sequencing here drew on CD4+ T cells sorted from blood, taken less than 1,500 days after allogeneic stem cell transplant with posttransplant cyclophosphamide. The CDR3 spells CASSLGGGRSGELFF. CDR3 coding DNA: TGCGCCAGCAGCTTGGGCGGAGGGAGGTCCGGGGAGCTGTTTTTT. Variable domain in full (rest from reference TRBV5-1 and TRBJ2-2): KAGVTQTPRYLIKTRGQQVTLSCSPISGHRSVSWYQQTPGQGLQFLFEYFSETQRNKGNFPGRFSGRQFSNSRSEMNVSTLELGDSALYLCASSLGGGRSGELFFGEGSRLTVL.